This T cell receptor (beta chain) comes out of a study of T cells in Graves' hyperthyroidism and ophthalmopathy. TCR beta CDR3 regions were amplified from RNA. HTBI primers drove first-round RT-PCR of the TCR CDR3. From the multiplex PCR reads, TCRdb called clonotypes with MiXCR, one entry per CDR3 protein. Here the sample spans 400,000 to 450,000 distinct CDR3 sequences, roughly 14% being singletons. Among ophthalmopathy patients, the Clinical Activity Score reached at least 3, the NOSPECS grade reached at least 4, and duration remained under 3 months. Points from the study as a whole: Among thyroid clonotypes expanded above 0.001, most also appeared in blood. For ophthalmopathy, model prediction preceded onset by a median about 6.2 months.

The CDR3 has 15 amino acids. Trimming cost V 5 bases and J 1 base, with 15 bases left between them. The germline V gene has CDR1 SEHNR and CDR2 FQNEAQ (reference sequence). This clonotype was seen only a few times. What it recognizes is unknown. Sequences were obtained from blood. The chain combines TRBV7-9 with TRBJ2-7; either TRBD1 or TRBD2 may supply D (5 bases each). The clonotype comes from a young man with Graves' ophthalmopathy. The CDR3 DNA sequence: TGTGCCAGCAGCACCCCCGAGGGGTTTTCCTACGAGCAGTACTTC. Translation: CASSTPEGFSYEQYF. Complete variable domain (other parts from reference TRBV7-9 and TRBJ2-7): DTGVSQNPRHKITKRGQNVTFRCDPISEHNRLYWYRQTLGQGPEFLTYFQNEAQLEKSRLLSDRFSAERPKGSFSTLEIQRTEQGDSAMYLCASSTPEGFSYEQYFGPGTRLTVT.